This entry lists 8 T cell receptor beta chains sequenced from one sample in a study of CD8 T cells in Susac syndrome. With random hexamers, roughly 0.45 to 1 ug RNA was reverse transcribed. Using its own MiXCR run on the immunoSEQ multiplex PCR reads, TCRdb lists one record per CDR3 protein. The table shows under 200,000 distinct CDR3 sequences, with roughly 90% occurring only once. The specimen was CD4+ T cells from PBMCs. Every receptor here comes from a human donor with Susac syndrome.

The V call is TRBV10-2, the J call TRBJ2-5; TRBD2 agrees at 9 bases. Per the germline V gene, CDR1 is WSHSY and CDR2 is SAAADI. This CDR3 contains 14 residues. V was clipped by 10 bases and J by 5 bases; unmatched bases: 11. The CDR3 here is CANHTGLAGETQYF. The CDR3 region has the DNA TGCGCCAACCATACGGGACTAGCCGGGGAGACCCAGTACTTC.

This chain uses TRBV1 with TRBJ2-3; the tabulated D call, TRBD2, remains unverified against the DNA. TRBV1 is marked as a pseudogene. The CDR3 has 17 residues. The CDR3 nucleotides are TGCACCAGCAGCCATCTCTATGAGGGGAGGGGAGGCGATACGCAGTATTTT. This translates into CTSSHLYEGRGGDTQYF.

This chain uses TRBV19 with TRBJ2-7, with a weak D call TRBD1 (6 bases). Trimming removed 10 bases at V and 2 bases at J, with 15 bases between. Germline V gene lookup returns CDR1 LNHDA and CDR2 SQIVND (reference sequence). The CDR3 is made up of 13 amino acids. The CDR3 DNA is TGTGCCACCTCGCAGGGGACCCCCTACGAGCAGTACTTC. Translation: CATSQGTPYEQYF.

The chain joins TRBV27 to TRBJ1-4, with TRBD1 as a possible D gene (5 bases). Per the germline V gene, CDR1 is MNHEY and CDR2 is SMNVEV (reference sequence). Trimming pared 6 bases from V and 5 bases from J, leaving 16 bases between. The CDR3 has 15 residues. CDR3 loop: CASRDGNRPNEKLFF. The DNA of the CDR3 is TGTGCCAGCAGAGATGGAAACAGGCCCAATGAAAAACTGTTTTTT.

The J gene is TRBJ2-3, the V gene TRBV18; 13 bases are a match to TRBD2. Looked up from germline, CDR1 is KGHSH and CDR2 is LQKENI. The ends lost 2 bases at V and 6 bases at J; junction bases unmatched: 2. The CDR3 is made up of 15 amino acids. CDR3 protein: CASSPGLAGDDTQYF. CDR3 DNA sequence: TGTGCCAGCTCACCAGGACTAGCGGGAGATGATACGCAGTATTTT.

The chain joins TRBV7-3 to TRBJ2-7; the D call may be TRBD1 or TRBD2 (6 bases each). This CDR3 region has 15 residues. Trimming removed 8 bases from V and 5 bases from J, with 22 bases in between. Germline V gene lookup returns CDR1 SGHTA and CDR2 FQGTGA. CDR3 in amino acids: CASLRGGGLRDEQYF. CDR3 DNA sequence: TGTGCCAGCCTCAGGGGAGGCGGGCTCAGGGACGAGCAGTACTTC.

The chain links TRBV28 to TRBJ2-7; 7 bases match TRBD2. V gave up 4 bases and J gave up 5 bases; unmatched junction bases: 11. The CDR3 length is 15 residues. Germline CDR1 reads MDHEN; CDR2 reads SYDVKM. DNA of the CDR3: TGTGCCAGCAGTTCCCGCGGGAGACCCCCCAACGAGCAGTACTTC. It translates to CASSSRGRPPNEQYF.

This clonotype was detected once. Here the CDR3 reads CSARKGTNQPQHF. As DNA, the CDR3 is TGCAGTGCTAGAAAGGGGACCAATCAGCCCCAGCATTTT. The V gene is TRBV20-1, the J gene TRBJ1-5, with D tentatively TRBD1 (5 bases). The CDR3 loop spans 13 amino acids. The germline gives CDR1 DFQATT, CDR2 SNEGSKA (reference sequence). Trimming stripped 2 bases from V and 3 bases from J, with 8 bases between.